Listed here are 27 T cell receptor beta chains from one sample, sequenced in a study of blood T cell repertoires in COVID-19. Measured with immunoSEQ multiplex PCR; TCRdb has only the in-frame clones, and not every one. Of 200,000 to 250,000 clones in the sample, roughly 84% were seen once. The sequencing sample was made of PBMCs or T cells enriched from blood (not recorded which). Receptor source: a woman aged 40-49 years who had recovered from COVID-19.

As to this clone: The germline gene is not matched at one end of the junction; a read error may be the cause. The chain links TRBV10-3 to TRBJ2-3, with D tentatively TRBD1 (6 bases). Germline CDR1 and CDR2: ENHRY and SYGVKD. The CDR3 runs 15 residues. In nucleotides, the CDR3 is TGTGCCATCACCGGCGCTCCGGGGCGGACAGATAGGCAGTATTTT. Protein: CAITGAPGRTDRQYF.

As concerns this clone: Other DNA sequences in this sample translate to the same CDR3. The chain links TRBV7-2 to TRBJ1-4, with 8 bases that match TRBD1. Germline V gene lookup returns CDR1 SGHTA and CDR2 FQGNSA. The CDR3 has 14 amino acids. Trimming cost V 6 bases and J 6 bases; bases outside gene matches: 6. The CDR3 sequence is CASSPRTGYEKLFF. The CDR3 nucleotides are TGTGCCAGCAGTCCGAGGACAGGGTATGAAAAACTGTTTTTT. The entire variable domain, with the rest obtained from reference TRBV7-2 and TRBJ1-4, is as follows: GAGVSQSPSNKVTEKGKDVELRCDPISGHTALYWYRQSLGQGLEFLIYFQGNSAPDKSGLPSDRFSAERTGGSVSTLTIQRTQQEDSAVYLCASSPRTGYEKLFFGSGTQLSVL.

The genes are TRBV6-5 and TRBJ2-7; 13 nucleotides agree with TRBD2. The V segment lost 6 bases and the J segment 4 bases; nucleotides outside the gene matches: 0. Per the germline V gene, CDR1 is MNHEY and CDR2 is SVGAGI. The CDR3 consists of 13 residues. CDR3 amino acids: CASRLAGGYEQYV. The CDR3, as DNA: TGTGCCAGCAGACTAGCGGGAGGGTACGAGCAGTACGTC.

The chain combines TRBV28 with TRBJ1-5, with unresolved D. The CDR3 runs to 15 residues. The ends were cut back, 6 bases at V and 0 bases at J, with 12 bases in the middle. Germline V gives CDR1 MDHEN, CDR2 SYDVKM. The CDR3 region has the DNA TGTGCCAGCAGAATTCGTCGGGATAGCAATCAGCCCCAGCATTTT. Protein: CASRIRRDSNQPQHF.

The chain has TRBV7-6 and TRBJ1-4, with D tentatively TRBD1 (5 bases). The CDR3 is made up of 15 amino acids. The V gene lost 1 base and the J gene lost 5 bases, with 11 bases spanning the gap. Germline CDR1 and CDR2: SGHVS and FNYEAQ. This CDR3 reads CASSLVWGKNEKLFF. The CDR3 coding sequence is TGTGCCAGCAGCTTAGTGTGGGGCAAGAATGAAAAACTGTTTTTT.

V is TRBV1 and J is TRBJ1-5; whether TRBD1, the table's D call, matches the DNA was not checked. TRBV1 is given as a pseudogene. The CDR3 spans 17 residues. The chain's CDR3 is CTSSQKLTRKGNQPQHF. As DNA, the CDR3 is TGCACCAGCAGCCAAAAATTGACAAGAAAGGGCAATCAGCCCCAGCATTTT.

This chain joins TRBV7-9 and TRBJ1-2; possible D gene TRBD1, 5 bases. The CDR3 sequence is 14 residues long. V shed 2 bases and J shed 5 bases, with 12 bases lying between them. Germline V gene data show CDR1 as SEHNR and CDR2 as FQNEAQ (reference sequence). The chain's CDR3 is CASSLMGGTYGYTF. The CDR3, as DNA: TGTGCCAGCAGCTTAATGGGAGGGACGTATGGCTACACCTTC. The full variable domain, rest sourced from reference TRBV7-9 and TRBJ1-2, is DTGVSQNPRHKITKRGQNVTFRCDPISEHNRLYWYRQTLGQGPEFLTYFQNEAQLEKSRLLSDRFSAERPKGSFSTLEIQRTEQGDSAMYLCASSLMGGTYGYTFGSGTRLTVV.

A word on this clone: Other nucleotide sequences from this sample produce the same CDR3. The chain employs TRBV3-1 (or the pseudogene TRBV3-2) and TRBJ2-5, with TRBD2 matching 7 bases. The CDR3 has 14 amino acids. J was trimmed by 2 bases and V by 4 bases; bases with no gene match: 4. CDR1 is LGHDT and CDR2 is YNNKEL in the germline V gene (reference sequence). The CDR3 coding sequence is TGTGCCAGCAGCCGTCAGCGGGATCAAGAGACCCAGTACTTC. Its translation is CASSRQRDQETQYF.

CDR3 sequence reads: CASSLALTGVAEAFF. Written as DNA, the CDR3 is TGTGCCAGCAGCTTAGCTCTTACAGGGGTGGCTGAAGCTTTCTTT. The chain links TRBV11-3 to TRBJ1-1, with 7 bases that match TRBD1. Germline CDR1 reads SGHNT; CDR2 reads YENEEA. Unmatched junction bases numbered 8, after V lost 1 base and J lost 6 bases. This CDR3 is 15 amino acids long.

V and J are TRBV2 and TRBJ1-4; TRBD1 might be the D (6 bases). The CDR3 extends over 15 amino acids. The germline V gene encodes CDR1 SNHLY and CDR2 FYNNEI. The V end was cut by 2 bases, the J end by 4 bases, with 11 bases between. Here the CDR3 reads CASSESGHSNEKLFF. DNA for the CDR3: TGTGCCAGCAGTGAATCGGGACACAGTAATGAAAAACTGTTTTTT. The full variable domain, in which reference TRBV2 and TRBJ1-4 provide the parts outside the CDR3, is EPEVTQTPSHQVTQMGQEVILRCVPISNHLYFYWYRQILGQKVEFLVSFYNNEISEKSEIFDDQFSVERPDGSNFTLKIRSTKLEDSAMYFCASSESGHSNEKLFFGSGTQLSVL.

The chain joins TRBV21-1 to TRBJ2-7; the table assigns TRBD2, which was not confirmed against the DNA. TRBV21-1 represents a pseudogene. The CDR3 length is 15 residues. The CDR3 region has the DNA TGTGCCAGCAGCAATACTGACTCTCCGATAAACGAGCAGTACTTC. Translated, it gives CASSNTDSPINEQYF.

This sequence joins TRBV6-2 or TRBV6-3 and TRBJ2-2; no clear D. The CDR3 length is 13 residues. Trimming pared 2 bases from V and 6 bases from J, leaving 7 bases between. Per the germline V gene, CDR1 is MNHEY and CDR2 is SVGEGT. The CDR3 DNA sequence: TGTGCCAGCAGTTACGCGTATGCCGGGGAGCTGTTTTTT. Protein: CASSYAYAGELFF.

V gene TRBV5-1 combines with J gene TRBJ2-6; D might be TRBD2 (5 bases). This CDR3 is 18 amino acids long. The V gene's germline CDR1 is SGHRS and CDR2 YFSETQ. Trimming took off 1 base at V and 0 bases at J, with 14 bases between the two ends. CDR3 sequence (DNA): TGCGCCAGCAGCTTGAAGTTGGGTGGGAGCTCTGGGGCCAACGTCCTGACTTTC. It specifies CASSLKLGGSSGANVLTF.

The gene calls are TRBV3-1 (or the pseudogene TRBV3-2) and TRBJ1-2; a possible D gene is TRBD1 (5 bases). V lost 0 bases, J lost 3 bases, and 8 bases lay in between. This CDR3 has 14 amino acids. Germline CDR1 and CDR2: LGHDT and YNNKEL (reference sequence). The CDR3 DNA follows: TGTGCCAGCAGCCAAGAACGGGGGGACTATGGCTACACCTTC. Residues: CASSQERGDYGYTF.

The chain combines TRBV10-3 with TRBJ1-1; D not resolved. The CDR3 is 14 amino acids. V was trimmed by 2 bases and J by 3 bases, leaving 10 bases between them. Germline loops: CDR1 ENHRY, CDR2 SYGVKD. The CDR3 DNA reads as TGTGCCATCAGTGAGGGCCATTCCTACACTGAAGCTTTCTTT. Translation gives CAISEGHSYTEAFF.

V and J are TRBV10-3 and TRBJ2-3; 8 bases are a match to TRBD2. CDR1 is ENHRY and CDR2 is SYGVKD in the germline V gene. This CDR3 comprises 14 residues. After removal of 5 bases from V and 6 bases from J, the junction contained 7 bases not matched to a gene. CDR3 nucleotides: TGTGCCATCAGTCAAGCGGGAGACGGGGATACGCAGTATTTT. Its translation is CAISQAGDGDTQYF.

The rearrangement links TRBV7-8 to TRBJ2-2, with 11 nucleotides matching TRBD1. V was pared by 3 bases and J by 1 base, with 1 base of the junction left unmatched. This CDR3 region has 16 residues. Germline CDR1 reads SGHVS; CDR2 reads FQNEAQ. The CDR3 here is CASSFGTGGNTGELFF. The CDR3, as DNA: TGTGCCAGCAGCTTCGGGACAGGGGGGAACACCGGGGAGCTGTTTTTT.

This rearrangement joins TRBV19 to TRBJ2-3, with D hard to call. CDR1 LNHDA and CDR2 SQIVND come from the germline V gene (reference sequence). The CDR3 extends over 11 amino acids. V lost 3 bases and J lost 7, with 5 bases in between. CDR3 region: CASSMGHTQYF. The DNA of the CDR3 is TGTGCCAGTAGTATGGGCCATACGCAGTATTTT.

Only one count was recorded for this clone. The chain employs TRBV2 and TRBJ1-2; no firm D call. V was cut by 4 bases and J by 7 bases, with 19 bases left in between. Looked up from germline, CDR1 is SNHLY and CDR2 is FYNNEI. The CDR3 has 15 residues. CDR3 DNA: TGTGCCAGCAGTGCGGTTCAGCGCTCTCAAGGTGGCTACACCTTC. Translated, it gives CASSAVQRSQGGYTF.

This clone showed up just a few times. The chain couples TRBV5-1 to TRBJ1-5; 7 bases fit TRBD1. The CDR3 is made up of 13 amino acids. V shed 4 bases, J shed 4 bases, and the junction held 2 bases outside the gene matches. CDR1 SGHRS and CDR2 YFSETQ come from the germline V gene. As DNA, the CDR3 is TGCGCCAGCAGCACGGACAGGAATCAGCCCCAGCATTTT. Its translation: CASSTDRNQPQHF.

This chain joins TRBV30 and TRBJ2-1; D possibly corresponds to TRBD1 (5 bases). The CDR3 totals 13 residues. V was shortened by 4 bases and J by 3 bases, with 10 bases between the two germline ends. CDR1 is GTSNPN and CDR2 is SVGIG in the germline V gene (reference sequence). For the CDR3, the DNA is TGTGCCTGGACATCCGGACACTACAATGAGCAGTTCTTC. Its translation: CAWTSGHYNEQFF.

For the CDR3, the DNA is TGCGCCAGCAGTGAACCCCTAGGGACAGGGCGAAAGGGCTACACCTTC. This translates into CASSEPLGTGRKGYTF. J is TRBJ1-2 and V is TRBV10-2; 9 bases match TRBD1. CDR1 is WSHSY, CDR2 SAAADI, per germline. The CDR3 is 16 amino acids. V dropped 3 bases and J dropped 8; count of bases not matched to a gene: 13.

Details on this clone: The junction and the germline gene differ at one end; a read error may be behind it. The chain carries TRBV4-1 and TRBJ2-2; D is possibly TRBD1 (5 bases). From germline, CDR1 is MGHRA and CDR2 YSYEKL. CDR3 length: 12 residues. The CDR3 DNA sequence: TGCGCCAGCAGCCTTGGGGAAGGGGCGCTGTTTTTT. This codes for CASSLGEGALFF.

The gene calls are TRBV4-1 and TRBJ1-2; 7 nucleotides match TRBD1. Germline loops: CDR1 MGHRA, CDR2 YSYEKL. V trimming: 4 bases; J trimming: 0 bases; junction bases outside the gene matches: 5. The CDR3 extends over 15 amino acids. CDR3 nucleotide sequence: TGCGCCAGCAGCCCCCAGGGACAGACTAACTATGGCTACACCTTC. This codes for CASSPQGQTNYGYTF.

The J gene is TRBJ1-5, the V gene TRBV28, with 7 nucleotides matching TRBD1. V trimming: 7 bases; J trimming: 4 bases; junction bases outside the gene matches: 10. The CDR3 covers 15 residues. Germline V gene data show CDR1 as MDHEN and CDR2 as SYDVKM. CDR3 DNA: TGTGCCAGCACCTCGACAGGGTCTTCGAATCAGCCCCAGCATTTT. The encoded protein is CASTSTGSSNQPQHF.

In DNA, the CDR3 is TGTGCTAGTGGTTTGGCCGGGACACACGAAATATTCACCGGGGAGCTGTTTTTT. Encoded protein: CASGLAGTHEIFTGELFF. The rearrangement joins TRBV12-5 to TRBJ2-2, with D possibly matching TRBD1 (6 bases). The V gene lost 1 base and the J gene lost 4 bases, with 19 bases spanning the gap. Germline V gene sequence: CDR1 LGHNT, CDR2 FRNRAP. The length of the CDR3 is 18 residues.

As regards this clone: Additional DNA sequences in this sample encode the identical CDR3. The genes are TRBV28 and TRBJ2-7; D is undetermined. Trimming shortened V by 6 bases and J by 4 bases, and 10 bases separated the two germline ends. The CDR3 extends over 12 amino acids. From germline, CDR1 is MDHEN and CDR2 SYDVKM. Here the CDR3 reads CASSPLVYEQYF. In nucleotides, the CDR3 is TGTGCCAGCAGCCCCCTTGTGTACGAGCAGTACTTC.